This T cell receptor beta chain was captured in a study of shared clonotypes between healthy human individuals. A word on this clone: Its antigen is currently unknown.

Only in-frame clones appear in the TCRdb table, and some are missing; sequencing was by immunoSEQ multiplex PCR. Counted here are millions of clones, about 95% occurring once; the ten biggest clones make up roughly 1.1%. CD8 cells regarded as naive lacked CD45RO, were positively chosen for CCR7, and omitted terminally differentiated effector memory CD45RA+ cells. Notes on the study in general: In this cohort, only blood was sampled, and tissue repertoires likely differ.

Germline V gene data show CDR1 as SEHNR and CDR2 as FQNEAQ (reference sequence). The CDR3 totals 14 residues. Deletions cut 3 bases from V and 1 base from J, with 9 bases between. The sequence came from a man between 18 and 29 years old in good health. Sequencing was performed on naive CD8+ T cells sorted from blood. The chain combines TRBV7-9 with TRBJ1-1, with D maybe TRBD1 (5 bases). Written as DNA, the CDR3 is TGTGCCAGCAGCTTTCAGGGACGGAACACTGAAGCTTTCTTT. Protein product: CASSFQGRNTEAFF.